Below are 17 T cell receptor beta chains sequenced from a single sample in a study of cytomegalovirus exposure and HLA in healthy donors. In the PCR, 60 Vbeta and 13 Jbeta primers were used. Produced via immunoSEQ multiplex PCR; TCRdb's table is partial and in-frame only. The data show roughly 130,000 clones, 80% seen once. The sequencing sample was made of PBMCs. The receptor set was obtained from a man aged 35 to 55 in good health and CMV-seronegative.

The chain employs TRBV19 and TRBJ1-2; D is undetermined. V was shortened by 8 bases and J by 4 bases, with 26 bases between the two germline ends. The CDR3 is 17 residues long. Germline V lookup: CDR1 LNHDA, CDR2 SQIVND (reference sequence). The CDR3 sequence is CASAPYLRGGVGYGYTF. CDR3 coding DNA: TGTGCCAGTGCACCCTACCTGAGAGGTGGCGTGGGCTATGGCTACACCTTC. The full variable domain, in which reference TRBV19 and TRBJ1-2 provide the parts outside the CDR3, is DGGITQSPKYLFRKEGQNVTLSCEQNLNHDAMYWYRQDPGQGLRLIYYSQIVNDFQKGDIAEGYSVSREKKESFPLTVTSAQKNPTAFYLCASAPYLRGGVGYGYTFGSGTRLTVV.

This clone was observed a handful of times. The DNA of the CDR3 is TGTGCCAGCAGTTATTTACAGAAGTACAATGAGCAGTTCTTC. It is translated as CASSYLQKYNEQFF. This rearrangement joins TRBV6-5 to TRBJ2-1; no clear D. This CDR3 spans 14 amino acids. The V gene's germline CDR1 is MNHEY and CDR2 SVGAGI. V was cut by 3 bases and J by 4 bases, with 10 bases left in between.

The chain has TRBV6-1 and TRBJ2-7; 7 positions agree with TRBD1. The CDR3 runs to 16 residues. CDR1 MNHNS and CDR2 SASEGT come from the germline V gene. The J segment lost 2 bases and the V segment lost 4 bases, leaving 11 bases of the junction unmatched. The CDR3: CASSGLITGAPYEQYF. Here the CDR3 DNA reads TGTGCCAGCAGTGGATTAATAACAGGGGCCCCCTACGAGCAGTACTTC.

The table lists this clone with a few counts. This chain uses TRBV5-1 with TRBJ2-7; 8 positions agree with TRBD1. Germline V CDR1 and CDR2: SGHRS, YFSETQ. V lost 4 bases to trimming and J lost 4 bases; unmatched junction nucleotides: 7. CDR3 length equals 14 residues. The CDR3 reads CASSPGTGIYEQYF. For the CDR3, the DNA is TGCGCCAGCAGCCCCGGGACAGGAATATACGAGCAGTACTTC.

This rearrangement joins TRBV6-1 to TRBJ2-2; D might be TRBD2 (5 bases). The germline gives CDR1 MNHNS, CDR2 SASEGT. The CDR3 is 13 amino acids. V was trimmed by 6 bases and J by 6 bases, leaving 11 bases between them. The CDR3 DNA reads TGTGCCAGCAGAGAGGGTAGGGCCGGGGAGCTGTTTTTT. Amino acid sequence: CASREGRAGELFF.

The table lists this clone with a count of one. The chain employs TRBV9 and TRBJ2-3, with 14 nucleotides matching TRBD2. V trimming: 4 bases; J trimming: 5 bases; junction bases outside the gene matches: 3. The CDR3 is 15 residues long. From germline, CDR1 is SGDLS and CDR2 YYNGEE. The DNA for the CDR3 is TGTGCCAGCAGCACAGGACTAGCGGGAGGAGATACGCAGTATTTT. Protein product: CASSTGLAGGDTQYF. Together with reference TRBV9 and TRBJ2-3, the CDR3 gives the full variable domain: DSGVTQTPKHLITATGQRVTLRCSPRSGDLSVYWYQQSLDQGLQFLIQYYNGEERAKGNILERFSAQQFPDLHSELNLSSLELGDSALYFCASSTGLAGGDTQYFGPGTRLTVL.

The CDR3 sequence is CASSPTTGNQPQHF. The CDR3 nucleotides read TGTGCCAGCTCACCCACGACAGGGAATCAGCCCCAGCATTTT. This chain joins TRBV18 and TRBJ1-5; 7 bases agree with TRBD1. The V gene end was trimmed by 3 bases and the J gene end by 4 bases; junction bases not matched to a gene: 3. Per the germline V gene, CDR1 is KGHSH and CDR2 is LQKENI. This CDR3 is built from 14 residues.

The V call is TRBV6-6, the J call TRBJ1-1; D unresolved. The V end was cut by 10 bases, the J end by 5 bases, with 17 bases between. Germline CDR1 reads MNHNY; CDR2 reads SVGAGI (reference sequence). This CDR3 is 13 amino acids long. The CDR3 protein is CATQRGWWTEAFF. The CDR3 DNA sequence: TGTGCCACCCAAAGAGGGTGGTGGACTGAAGCTTTCTTT.

The genes are TRBV28 and TRBJ1-1; 8 bases agree with TRBD1. V was pared by 6 bases and J by 4 bases, with 7 bases of the junction left unmatched. CDR3 length equals 14 residues. The germline CDR1 and CDR2 sequences are MDHEN and SYDVKM. CDR3 loop: CASRPSGGPTEAFF. CDR3 bases: TGTGCCAGCAGGCCGTCAGGGGGCCCCACTGAAGCTTTCTTT.

The gene calls are TRBV29-1 and TRBJ2-5; D perhaps matches TRBD2 (6 bases). Trimming left V 4 bases short and J 4 bases short, with 22 bases between. Germline loops: CDR1 SQVTM, CDR2 ANQGSEA. This CDR3 has 16 amino acids. The CDR3 coding sequence is TGCAGCGTTGGGGGGACGGGGACTTCGAACGGAGAGACCCAGTACTTC. It specifies CSVGGTGTSNGETQYF.

The chain employs TRBV11-2 and TRBJ1-2, with a weak D call TRBD1 (6 bases). The V gene lost 4 bases and the J gene lost 7 bases, with 19 bases spanning the gap. The CDR3 totals 15 residues. In germline, CDR1 is SGHAT, CDR2 FQNNGV. The CDR3 region is CASSSNGGAVFGYTF. For the CDR3, the DNA is TGTGCCAGCAGCTCCAATGGGGGCGCCGTCTTTGGCTACACCTTC.

The V call is TRBV5-1, the J call TRBJ1-2; 9 bases map to TRBD1. CDR1 SGHRS and CDR2 YFSETQ come from the germline V gene. J lost 6 bases, V lost 4 bases, and 7 bases had no gene match. This CDR3 is 14 amino acids long. The DNA for the CDR3 is TGCGCCAGCAGCCTTAACAGGGGGCAGGATGGCTACACCTTC. Translated, it gives CASSLNRGQDGYTF.

The chain links TRBV28 to TRBJ2-7; TRBD2 aligns across 11 bases. V dropped 1 base and J dropped 0; count of bases not matched to a gene: 5. Per germline, CDR1 MDHEN and CDR2 SYDVKM. The CDR3 consists of 17 residues. This chain's CDR3 is CASSLSSTSGSSYEQYF. The CDR3 DNA follows: TGTGCCAGCAGTTTATCCTCTACTAGCGGGAGCTCCTACGAGCAGTACTTC.

The chain has TRBV5-1 and TRBJ2-2, with TRBD2 matching over 13 bases. CDR1 and CDR2 (germline): SGHRS, YFSETQ. The CDR3 sequence is 16 residues long. The ends lost 5 bases at V and 6 bases at J; junction bases unmatched: 7. DNA of the CDR3: TGCGCCAGCAGGGGACTAGCGGGACAGATATCCGGGGAGCTGTTTTTT. Translating gives CASRGLAGQISGELFF. The entire variable domain, with the rest obtained from reference TRBV5-1 and TRBJ2-2, is as follows: KAGVTQTPRYLIKTRGQQVTLSCSPISGHRSVSWYQQTPGQGLQFLFEYFSETQRNKGNFPGRFSGRQFSNSRSEMNVSTLELGDSALYLCASRGLAGQISGELFFGEGSRLTVL.

J is TRBJ2-1 and V is TRBV5-1, with 8 nucleotides matching TRBD2. The CDR3 length is 16 residues. Germline assignment: CDR1 SGHRS and CDR2 YFSETQ. Trimming removed 0 bases from V and 5 bases from J; junction bases left unmatched: 7. CDR3 DNA sequence: TGCGCCAGCAGCTTGGGCTCAACTAGCGGCAACAATGAGCAGTTCTTC. This gives the protein CASSLGSTSGNNEQFF. The whole variable domain, remainder taken from reference TRBV5-1 and TRBJ2-1, is KAGVTQTPRYLIKTRGQQVTLSCSPISGHRSVSWYQQTPGQGLQFLFEYFSETQRNKGNFPGRFSGRQFSNSRSEMNVSTLELGDSALYLCASSLGSTSGNNEQFFGPGTRLTVL.

The chain links TRBV6-5 to TRBJ2-3; D possibly corresponds to TRBD2 (5 bases). The ends were cut back, 8 bases at V and 2 bases at J, with 14 bases in the middle. This CDR3 is built from 14 residues. From germline, CDR1 is MNHEY and CDR2 SVGAGI. The CDR3 loop is CASAPADDTDTQYF. The CDR3 DNA reads TGTGCCAGCGCCCCAGCGGATGACACAGATACGCAGTATTTT.

The chain has TRBV30 and TRBJ2-7, with D perhaps matching TRBD1 (5 bases). The CDR3 has 13 amino acids. V lost 2 bases and J lost 1, with 9 bases in between. The germline V gene encodes CDR1 GTSNPN and CDR2 SVGIG (reference sequence). The CDR3 protein is CAWSSGISYEQYF. DNA for the CDR3: TGTGCCTGGAGTTCAGGGATTTCCTACGAGCAGTACTTC.